A single T cell receptor (beta chain) is shown here with its context. Its target is not known. Time point of the sample: newly diagnosed GD, antithyroid drugs for less than 3 months. Generation of the TCR library employed RNA extracted from PBMCs. The data were taken from a study of regulatory T cells in long-lasting Graves disease. Study-level points and caveats: Comparison showed that persistent patients shared more public clonotypes (about 2,700) than new patients (about 970).

The TCR beta library used iRepertoire HTBI primers with Arm-PCR amplification of CDR3. TCRdb reprocessed the multiplex PCR reads with MiXCR, giving one entry per CDR3 protein. This sample has a few hundred thousand distinct CDR3 sequences, with approximately 15% found just once. Deletions cut 2 bases from V and 4 bases from J, with 15 bases between. The germline V gene encodes CDR1 MNHEY and CDR2 SVGAGI. This CDR3 spans 17 amino acids. This sample was shared with a second study, whose subject was T cells in Graves' hyperthyroidism and ophthalmopathy.

V usage is TRBV6-5 and J usage is TRBJ2-6; TRBD1 might be the D (5 bases). The TCR originated in a man in his forties with Graves disease. The sample here was peripheral blood mononuclear cells (PBMCs), taken at new diagnosis, from a patient treated with antithyroid drugs. The CDR3 bases are TGTGCCAGCAGTTACGATCCCGCCAGGGCCGGGGCCAACGTCCTGACTTTC. Residues: CASSYDPARAGANVLTF.